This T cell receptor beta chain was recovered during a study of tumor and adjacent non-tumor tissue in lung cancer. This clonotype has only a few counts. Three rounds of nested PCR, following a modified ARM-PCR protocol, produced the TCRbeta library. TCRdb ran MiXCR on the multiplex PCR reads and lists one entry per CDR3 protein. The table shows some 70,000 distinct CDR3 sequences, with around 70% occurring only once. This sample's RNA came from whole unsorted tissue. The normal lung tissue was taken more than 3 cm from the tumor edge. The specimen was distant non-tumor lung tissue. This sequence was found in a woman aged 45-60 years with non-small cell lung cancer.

CDR3 amino acids: CASSSVAYYEQYF. For the CDR3, the DNA is TGTGCCAGCAGTTCCGTTGCTTATTACGAGCAGTACTTC. The rearrangement uses TRBV27 and TRBJ2-7; D call uncertain. The CDR3 is made up of 13 amino acids. With 4 bases removed from V and 4 bases from J, the gap between germline ends came to 11 bases. CDR1 MNHEY and CDR2 SMNVEV come from the germline V gene (reference sequence).